Below, 29 T cell receptor beta chains from the same sample are listed, as sequenced in a study of response to subunit inactivated influenza vaccine. MiXCR, applied by TCRdb to the RT-PCR reads, yields one record per CDR3 protein. Altogether roughly 290,000 distinct CDR3 sequences are present, roughly 22% being singletons, with the ten largest covering roughly 10%. Sequenced material: PBMCs from blood, taken 21 months after vaccination. Receptors originate from a man aged 50 to 69 who received an inactivated influenza vaccine.

The chain combines TRBV5-1 with TRBJ2-2; TRBD2 might be the D (5 bases). The length of the CDR3 is 15 residues. Germline lookup yields CDR1 SGHRS and CDR2 YFSETQ. Deletions cut 0 bases from V and 2 bases from J, with 8 bases between. CDR3 DNA sequence: TGCGCCAGCAGCTTGGCCGGGATAAACACCGGGGAGCTGTTTTTT. Its protein product is CASSLAGINTGELFF.

This clonotype was picked up a small number of times. The rearrangement joins TRBV12-3 or TRBV12-4 to TRBJ2-1; TRBD2 matches 11 bases. CDR3 length: 14 amino acids. The junction had 4 bases not matched to a gene; V was cut back by 5 bases and J by 7 bases. CDR3 sequence: CASSPTSGKNEQFF. The DNA for the CDR3 is TGTGCCAGCAGTCCGACTAGCGGGAAGAATGAGCAGTTCTTC.

This chain joins TRBV6-5 and TRBJ1-4; D remains ambiguous. The CDR3 consists of 14 residues. Between the trimmed V and J ends, which lost 4 bases and 0 bases, there was a span of 6 bases. Germline V gives CDR1 MNHEY, CDR2 SVGAGI. CDR3 protein: CASSWGATNEKLFF. The CDR3, as DNA: TGTGCCAGCAGTTGGGGAGCAACTAATGAAAAACTGTTTTTT.

This clonotype was detected a few times. The chain has TRBV7-8 and TRBJ2-7; 8 nucleotides agree with TRBD2. Germline loops: CDR1 SGHVS, CDR2 FQNEAQ. Trimming took 1 base from V and 0 from J; bases not matched to a gene: 5. The CDR3 covers 16 residues. CDR3 sequence (DNA): TGTGCCAGCAGCTTAGTTTTCAGCGGGAGCTCCTACGAGCAGTACTTC. It is translated as CASSLVFSGSSYEQYF.

As regards this clonotype: Lacking the conserved final phenylalanine or tryptophan, this CDR3 likely reflects a read error. The chain has TRBV20-1 and TRBJ1-5; D is perhaps TRBD1 (6 bases). The length of the CDR3 is 14 residues. From germline, CDR1 is DFQATT and CDR2 SNEGSKA (reference sequence). The V end was cut by 6 bases, the J end by 0 bases, with 12 bases between. The CDR3 spells CSAPDRNSNQPQHL. Written as DNA, the CDR3 is TGCAGTGCCCCGGACAGAAATAGCAATCAGCCCCAGCATTTA.

V usage is TRBV25-1 and J usage is TRBJ1-2; 9 bases are a match to TRBD1. Germline V CDR1 and CDR2: MGHDK, SYGVNS. The ends lost 6 bases at V and 8 bases at J; junction bases unmatched: 7. This CDR3 spans 13 amino acids. The CDR3 loop reads CASRKGQGRGYTF. As DNA, the CDR3 is TGTGCCAGCAGAAAAGGACAGGGGAGGGGCTACACCTTC.

The gene calls are TRBV28 and TRBJ2-3; D is undetermined. The CDR3 covers 16 residues. The germline V and J ends were trimmed by 8 bases and 1 base, with 19 bases remaining between them. Germline V gene sequence: CDR1 MDHEN, CDR2 SYDVKM. CDR3 loop: CASSSAAGKGTDTQYF. Here the CDR3 DNA reads TGTGCCAGCTCATCTGCGGCTGGGAAAGGCACAGATACGCAGTATTTT.

This clonotype appeared a few times. The chain recombines TRBV20-1 with TRBJ2-1; 9 nucleotides agree with TRBD2. V was pared by 4 bases and J by 3 bases, with 4 bases of the junction left unmatched. The CDR3 length is 14 residues. Germline V gene lookup returns CDR1 DFQATT and CDR2 SNEGSKA (reference sequence). As DNA, the CDR3 is TGCAGTGCTAAGGTGACTAGCGGCTACAATGAGCAGTTCTTC. Translation gives CSAKVTSGYNEQFF.

The V and J genes are TRBV18 and TRBJ2-7; D call uncertain. The CDR3 consists of 15 residues. V was trimmed by 2 bases and J by 0 bases, leaving 11 bases between them. Germline V CDR1 and CDR2: KGHSH, LQKENI. CDR3 sequence reads: CASSPRSGHSYEQYF. In DNA form, the CDR3 reads TGTGCCAGCTCACCAAGGTCCGGGCACTCCTACGAGCAGTACTTC.

For this clonotype: A read error is likely, as this CDR3 ends without the conserved phenylalanine or tryptophan. The chain recombines TRBV25-1 with TRBJ2-1; D is possibly TRBD1 (5 bases). The CDR3 totals 14 residues. The germline V gene encodes CDR1 MGHDK and CDR2 SYGVNS. V was trimmed by 6 bases and J by 9 bases, leaving 18 bases between them. The CDR3 sequence is CASSTLGAFVEQFS. In nucleotides, the CDR3 is TGTGCCAGCAGCACACTTGGGGCTTTTGTTGAGCAGTTCTCC.

The chain carries TRBV6-2 or TRBV6-3 and TRBJ2-7; D possibly uses TRBD1 or TRBD2 (6 bases each). The ends were cut back, 0 bases at V and 0 bases at J, with 9 bases in the middle. Germline CDR1 MNHEY, CDR2 SVGEGT. This CDR3 is built from 15 residues. The CDR3 DNA is TGTGCCAGCAGTTACTCGGGGGGCGTCTCCTACGAGCAGTACTTC. Residues: CASSYSGGVSYEQYF.

The chain recombines TRBV4-1 with TRBJ1-2, with D unresolved. This CDR3 region has 14 residues. Germline V CDR1 and CDR2: MGHRA, YSYEKL. Trimming pared 0 bases from V and 4 bases from J, leaving 9 bases between. The DNA for the CDR3 is TGCGCCAGCAGCCAAGACTTTATTTCCTATGGCTACACCTTC. It translates to CASSQDFISYGYTF.

The V gene is TRBV5-1, the J gene TRBJ2-1; no clear D. Germline assignment: CDR1 SGHRS and CDR2 YFSETQ. The CDR3 is 14 residues long. Trimming removed 0 bases from V and 2 bases from J, with 6 bases in between. The CDR3 spells CASSLEQPYNEQFF. In DNA, the CDR3 is TGCGCCAGCAGCTTGGAACAGCCCTACAATGAGCAGTTCTTC.

The V and J genes are TRBV13 and TRBJ1-2, with D possibly being TRBD1 (5 bases). The germline V gene has CDR1 PRHDT and CDR2 FYEKMQ (reference sequence). V dropped 0 bases and J dropped 7 bases, with 18 bases sitting between them. This CDR3 is 16 amino acids long. CDR3 loop: CASSLGGGSFSGGYTF. The CDR3 bases are TGTGCCAGCAGCTTAGGTGGGGGATCGTTTTCTGGTGGCTACACCTTC.

This chain uses TRBV6-2 or TRBV6-3 with TRBJ2-1; 9 nucleotides align to TRBD1. After removal of 0 bases from V and 3 bases from J, the junction contained 6 bases not matched to a gene. The V gene's germline CDR1 is MNHEY and CDR2 SVGEGT. This CDR3 is built from 17 residues. This CDR3 reads CASSYSWGDRVYNEQFF. The CDR3 coding sequence is TGTGCCAGCAGTTACTCGTGGGGGGACAGGGTCTACAATGAGCAGTTCTTC.

This clonotype was observed a handful of times. V is TRBV12-3 or TRBV12-4 and J is TRBJ1-2, with D hard to call. V was cut by 3 bases and J by 4 bases, with 9 bases left in between. This CDR3 comprises 13 residues. CDR3 sequence (DNA): TGTGCCAGCAGTTTTGGCAGGAGCTATGGCTACACCTTC. Translating it yields CASSFGRSYGYTF.

The chain carries TRBV10-3 and TRBJ1-5, with D unresolved. Trimming removed 3 bases at V and 3 bases at J, with 6 bases between. Per germline, CDR1 ENHRY and CDR2 SYGVKD. The CDR3 consists of 13 residues. The CDR3 loop reads CAISDGVNQPQHF. The CDR3 bases are TGTGCCATCAGTGATGGGGTCAATCAGCCCCAGCATTTT.

The chain employs TRBV18 and TRBJ2-4; a weak D match, TRBD1 (7 bases). CDR3 length equals 19 residues. With 2 bases removed from V and 3 bases from J, the gap between germline ends came to 23 bases. The V gene's germline CDR1 is KGHSH and CDR2 LQKENI. The CDR3 is CASSPWARVAQGGKNIQYF. The CDR3 DNA reads as TGTGCCAGCTCACCATGGGCCAGGGTCGCCCAGGGGGGCAAAAACATTCAGTACTTC.

This rearrangement joins TRBV7-2 to TRBJ2-1; D ambiguous. The germline V and J ends were trimmed by 2 bases and 3 bases, with 17 bases remaining between them. CDR1 SGHTA and CDR2 FQGNSA come from the germline V gene. This CDR3 has 17 amino acids. CDR3 DNA sequence: TGTGCCAGCAGCTTATACGCCTTTCCAGCGAGCTACAATGAGCAGTTCTTC. Translating it yields CASSLYAFPASYNEQFF.

The chain recombines TRBV6-2 or TRBV6-3 with TRBJ1-5; tentatively, D is TRBD1 (5 bases). With 2 bases removed from V and 4 bases from J, the gap between germline ends came to 15 bases. CDR3 size: 16 residues. Germline-derived CDR1 and CDR2 are MNHEY and SVGEGT. Here the CDR3 reads CASSYERGPGNQPQHF. The CDR3 bases are TGTGCCAGCAGTTACGAGAGGGGCCCGGGTAATCAGCCCCAGCATTTT.

This clonotype turned up a few times. The chain carries TRBV20-1 and TRBJ2-3; no reliable D call. Germline V gives CDR1 DFQATT, CDR2 SNEGSKA (reference sequence). The CDR3 runs to 13 residues. V lost 5 bases and J lost 0, with 9 bases in between. CDR3 protein: CSAAKISTDTQYF. The DNA for the CDR3 is TGCAGTGCTGCCAAGATTAGCACAGATACGCAGTATTTT.

This clonotype showed up just a few times. V and J are TRBV12-3 or TRBV12-4 and TRBJ1-2, with no clear D. V lost 3 bases to trimming and J lost 3 bases, with 11 bases between them. This CDR3 is built from 14 residues. Written as DNA, the CDR3 is TGTGCCAGCAGTTTGGGCCCTCCTTACTATGGCTACACCTTC. Its protein is CASSLGPPYYGYTF.

A few counts support this clonotype. The V call is TRBV14, the J call TRBJ2-7, with no clear D. Germline CDR1 is SGHDN and CDR2 is FVKESK. The CDR3 totals 14 residues. The V end lost 2 bases, the J end lost 2 bases, and 10 bases lay between the germline ends. CDR3 DNA: TGTGCCAGCAGCCAATATGGCGGAACCTACGAGCAGTACTTC. It encodes CASSQYGGTYEQYF.

This clonotype has only a few counts. This rearrangement joins TRBV4-2 to TRBJ1-1; D perhaps matches TRBD1 (6 bases). This CDR3 comprises 14 residues. V gave up 2 bases and J gave up 3 bases, with 10 bases separating them. Germline lookup yields CDR1 LGHNA and CDR2 YNFKEQ. The CDR3 sequence: CASSQPDSYTEAFF. The CDR3 region has the DNA TGTGCCAGCAGCCAACCGGACAGTTACACTGAAGCTTTCTTT.

The CDR3 bases are TGCAGTGCTTCACCGGGACAGGGTATGAATAGCTATGGCTACACCTTC. Protein sequence: CSASPGQGMNSYGYTF. The chain combines TRBV20-1 with TRBJ1-2, with 9 bases identical to TRBD1. Germline loops: CDR1 DFQATT, CDR2 SNEGSKA (reference sequence). After removal of 5 bases from V and 4 bases from J, the junction contained 14 bases not matched to a gene. This CDR3 is built from 16 residues.

This clonotype was detected ten times or more. CDR3 in DNA: TGTGCCACCAGAGGGACGTCCTACGGGGAGCAGTACTTC. It specifies CATRGTSYGEQYF. This chain links TRBV15 with TRBJ2-7, with D perhaps assigned TRBD1 or TRBD2 (5 bases each). The CDR3 spans 13 residues. V gave up 6 bases and J gave up 7 bases, with 16 bases separating them. Germline V CDR1 and CDR2: LNHNV, YYDKDF (reference sequence).

In this sample, this clonotype turned up many times. J is TRBJ1-5 and V is TRBV20-1; TRBD1 matches at 8 bases. Trimming took 2 bases from V and 7 from J; bases not matched to a gene: 1. Germline CDR1 is DFQATT and CDR2 is SNEGSKA (reference sequence). This CDR3 spans 12 amino acids. As DNA, the CDR3 is TGCAGTGCTAGAACAGGGGGGCAGCCCCAGCATTTT. Its translation is CSARTGGQPQHF.

The chain links TRBV18 to TRBJ1-5, with TRBD1 matching 8 bases. The trim removed 3 bases at V and 2 bases at J, leaving 12 bases unmatched. Germline V gene lookup returns CDR1 KGHSH and CDR2 LQKENI. The CDR3 spans 18 residues. CDR3: CASSPKPLDRVGNQPQHF. The DNA of the CDR3 is TGTGCCAGCTCACCTAAACCGTTGGACAGGGTGGGCAATCAGCCCCAGCATTTT. Filled out from reference TRBV18 and TRBJ1-5, the complete variable domain reads NAGVMQNPRHLVRRRGQEARLRCSPMKGHSHVYWYRQLPEEGLKFMVYLQKENIIDESGMPKERFSAEFPKEGPSILRIQQVVRGDSAAYFCASSPKPLDRVGNQPQHFGDGTRLSIL.

The chain is built from TRBV6-1 and TRBJ2-7, with a possible D match to TRBD1 (6 bases). In germline, CDR1 is MNHNS, CDR2 SASEGT. The V end lost 5 bases, the J end lost 0 bases, and 23 bases lay between the germline ends. The CDR3 extends over 18 amino acids. Here the CDR3 reads CASSYSATGQHPSYEQYF. CDR3 sequence (DNA): TGTGCCAGCAGTTACAGCGCTACAGGACAGCACCCCTCCTACGAGCAGTACTTC.